This T cell receptor (beta chain) was sequenced in a study of cytomegalovirus exposure and HLA in healthy donors. Study-wide points: In a later analysis, several top co-occurrence clusters appeared linked to parvovirus B19, influenza, CMV and Epstein-Barr virus.

A multiplex PCR was run with 60 Vbeta primers and 13 Jbeta primers. The repertoire was sequenced with immunoSEQ multiplex PCR; TCRdb's copy has only in-frame clones and lacks some. The sample comprises over 200,000 clones, 70% to 85% of which are singletons, and about 0.58% rests with the top ten. Turning to this clone: Its antigen is not known.

Germline values: CDR1 LNHDA, CDR2 SQIVND (reference sequence). This CDR3 spans 14 amino acids. With 3 bases removed from V and 2 bases from J, the gap between germline ends came to 10 bases. What was sequenced was PBMCs. The V gene is TRBV19, the J gene TRBJ1-2, with D tentatively TRBD1 (6 bases). The clonotype was recovered from a woman between 40 and 50 years old in good health and CMV-seronegative. CDR3 loop: CASSIAGENYGYTF. The DNA of the CDR3 is TGTGCCAGTAGTATTGCAGGGGAAAACTATGGCTACACCTTC.